These T cell receptor beta chains were read from a single sample in a study of T cell repertoires in cytomegalovirus infection. No antigen has been assigned to these receptors. TCRdb called the reads again in MiXCR, with one record for every CDR3 protein. The sample holds approximately 1,000,000 distinct CDR3 sequences; 30% to 40% are singletons and the top ten take 11% to 15%. This material consisted of cultured CD8+ T cells from PBMCs, taken from culture after CMV antigen stimulation. The source of these receptors is a human donor in good health (CMV status not recorded). Some clones in this sample may be carry-over from other donors' samples. The CDR3 runs from the conserved cysteine through the conserved F or W. The D gene is left open where the match is weak. Some rows have no size entry. The others give once, few or many, or a class for an expanded clone.

d_call	v_call	j_call	clone_size	cdr3_nt	cdr3_aa
-	TRBV7-9	TRBJ2-1	-	TGTGCCAGCGGGACGGAGATGAGCTCCTACAATGAGCAGTTCTTC	CASGTEMSSYNEQFF
-	TRBV6-2/TRBV6-3	TRBJ2-7	few	TGTGCCAGCAGGATCCAAAGTGGGTTTAAAAGCTCCTACGAGCAGTACTTC	CASRIQSGFKSSYEQYF
-	TRBV12-3/TRBV12-4	TRBJ2-2	few	TGTGCCAGCAGTTTTTCACCGATGAACACCGGGGAGCTGTTTTTT	CASSFSPMNTGELFF
-	TRBV28	TRBJ2-3	many	TGTGCCAGCAGGAGGGGAGCAGATACGCAGTATTTT	CASRRGADTQYF
TRBD1	TRBV9	TRBJ1-1	-	TGTGCCAGCAGCGGATGGGGACAGGGCGGCACTGAAGCTTTCTTT	CASSGWGQGGTEAFF
-	TRBV20-1	TRBJ1-2	-	TGCAGTGCCCTTCTTTCGCCAGGGGCGACTAACTATGGCTACACCTTC	CSALLSPGATNYGYTF
-	TRBV10-3	TRBJ2-7	-	TGTGCCATCAGTGGACGGGCCTACGAGCAGTACTTC	CAISGRAYEQYF
TRBD1	TRBV7-2	TRBJ2-6	-	TGTGTCAGCAGCTTAAGGCTCCGGGACAGGGACCCTCTGGGGGCCAACGTCCTGACTTTC	CVSSLRLRDRDPLGANVLTF
-	TRBV4-1	TRBJ1-5	-	TGCGCCAGCAGCCAAGGCGGGGCCATCAGCAATCAGCCCCAGCATTTT	CASSQGGAISNQPQHF
-	TRBV19	TRBJ2-7	-	TGTGCCAGTAGTATAGACCCCTACGAGCAGTACTTC	CASSIDPYEQYF
-	TRBV5-4	TRBJ2-2	few	TGTGCCAGCAGCTTGATTGCGGGGGCCTCTATCGGGGAGCTGTTTTTT	CASSLIAGASIGELFF
-	TRBV7-9	TRBJ2-7	-	TGTGCCAGCAGCCCGACATGGTCCGAGCAGTACTTC	CASSPTWSEQYF
-	TRBV12-3/TRBV12-4	TRBJ2-5	many	TGTGCCAGCAGTTTCTCAGGGGTCGAGACCCAGTACTTC	CASSFSGVETQYF
-	TRBV7-6	TRBJ1-2	many	TGTGCCAGCAGCTTAGGAGGACAGCTTCACTATGGCTACACCTTC	CASSLGGQLHYGYTF
-	TRBV7-8	TRBJ2-2	-	TGTGCCAGCAGCCTATGGACGCACACCGGGGAGCTGTTTTTT	CASSLWTHTGELFF
-	TRBV27	TRBJ1-5	few	TGTGCCAGCAGTCCTCGGGGGGCGCGGGTCAATCAGCCCCAGCATTTT	CASSPRGARVNQPQHF
-	TRBV7-4	TRBJ1-1	few	TGTGCCAGCAGCTCCCCCCCAACGGGAGGGCGAATGAGCACTGAAGCTTTCTTT	CASSSPPTGGRMSTEAFF
-	TRBV7-6	TRBJ2-6	few	TGTGCCAGCAGCTTATCCCCAAGAATTGGGGCCAACGTCCTGACTTTC	CASSLSPRIGANVLTF
-	TRBV14	TRBJ1-1	-	TGTGCCAGCAGCCAAGTGGTCGCATACGGGCACACTGAAGCTTTCTTT	CASSQVVAYGHTEAFF
-	TRBV6-5	TRBJ1-1	-	TGTGCCAGCAGTAATGGGGAGTACACTGAAGCTTTCTTT	CASSNGEYTEAFF
-	TRBV6-5	TRBJ1-1	few	TGTGCCACCCTCCGGGGAGGGAACACTGAAGCTTTCTTT	CATLRGGNTEAFF
TRBD1	TRBV15	TRBJ2-3	-	TGTGCCACCAGCAGAGGACAGGGGAGAATAGATACGCAGTATTTT	CATSRGQGRIDTQYF
-	TRBV6-4	TRBJ1-1	few	TGTGCCAGCAGTGAAAGGACAGCCTCTGAAGCTTTCTTT	CASSERTASEAFF
TRBD1	TRBV7-9	TRBJ2-7	-	TGTGCCAGCAGCTCTCCCCGGACAGGGGACAGGGAGCAGTACTTC	CASSSPRTGDREQYF